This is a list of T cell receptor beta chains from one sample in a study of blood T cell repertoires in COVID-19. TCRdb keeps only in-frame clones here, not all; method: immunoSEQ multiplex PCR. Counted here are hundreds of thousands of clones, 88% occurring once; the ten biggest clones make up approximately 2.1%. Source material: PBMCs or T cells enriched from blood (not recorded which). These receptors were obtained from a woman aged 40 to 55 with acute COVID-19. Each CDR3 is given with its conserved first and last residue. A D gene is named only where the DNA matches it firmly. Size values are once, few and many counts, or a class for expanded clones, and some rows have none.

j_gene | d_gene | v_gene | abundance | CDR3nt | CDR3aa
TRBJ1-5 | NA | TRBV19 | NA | TGTGCCAGTAGTACTGGGGGGGGGAGGCATTTT | CASSTGGGRHF
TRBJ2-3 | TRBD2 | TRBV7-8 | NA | TGTGCCAGCAGCTTGCTAGCGGGGGGGGCAGATACGCAGTATTTT | CASSLLAGGADTQYF
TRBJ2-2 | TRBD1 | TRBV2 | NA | TGTGCCAGCAGTGAGACGGGACAGGGGGTGGGAAACACCGGGGAGCTGTTTTTT | CASSETGQGVGNTGELFF
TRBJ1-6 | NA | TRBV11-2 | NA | TGTGCCAGCAGCTTAGATCTGGCAGGGCCGGATTCACCCCTCCACTTT | CASSLDLAGPDSPLHF
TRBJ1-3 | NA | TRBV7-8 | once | TGTGCCAGCAGTTCCCAGGCAAACACCATATATTTT | CASSSQANTIYF
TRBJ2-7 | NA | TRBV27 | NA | TGTGCCAGCAGCCACCACAGGGTACGTTATATCGACGAGCAGTACTTC | CASSHHRVRYIDEQYF
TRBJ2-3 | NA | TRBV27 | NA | TGTGCCAGCAGGGGCAGCACAGATACGCAGTATTTT | CASRGSTDTQYF
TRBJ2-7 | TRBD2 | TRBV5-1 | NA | TGCGCCAGCAGCTTGGTCACGAGCACCGGGGGGGAGCAGTACTTC | CASSLVTSTGGEQYF
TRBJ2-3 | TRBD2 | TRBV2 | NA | TGTGCCAGCAGGGAGGGACTAGCGGTCTCTACGCAGTATTTT | CASREGLAVSTQYF
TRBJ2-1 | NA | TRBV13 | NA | TGTGCCAGCAGCTTACCGGGGCTGGAGGGCAATGAGCAGTTCTTC | CASSLPGLEGNEQFF
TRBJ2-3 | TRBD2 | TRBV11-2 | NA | TGTGCCAGCAGCTTAGTTCTGTGGCGGGGGGACACAGATACGCAGTATTTT | CASSLVLWRGDTDTQYF
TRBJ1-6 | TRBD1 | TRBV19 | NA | TGTGCCAGTAGATTCGGGACAGATAATTCACCCCTCCACTTT | CASRFGTDNSPLHF
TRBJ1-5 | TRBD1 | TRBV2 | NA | TGTGCCAGCAGTGAAGACAGGGGCCATCAGCCCCAGCATTTT | CASSEDRGHQPQHF
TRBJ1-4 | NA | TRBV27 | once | TGTGCCAGCAGAGGGAGCCGAAAACTGTTTTTT | CASRGSRKLFF
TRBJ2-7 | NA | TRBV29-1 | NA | TGCAGCGTTGAACTAGCATACGAGCAGTACTTC | CSVELAYEQYF
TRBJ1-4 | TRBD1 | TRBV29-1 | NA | TGCAGCGCTAAATTGACAGGGACTAATGAAAAACTGTTTTTT | CSAKLTGTNEKLFF
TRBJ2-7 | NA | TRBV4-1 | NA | TGCGCCAGTAGCCCCTACTTCCCAGGGCAAAGTTACGAGCAGTACTTC | CASSPYFPGQSYEQYF
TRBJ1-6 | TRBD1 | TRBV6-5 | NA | TGTGCCAGCAGTTTACCGGGACAGGGGAATAATTCACCCCTCCACTTT | CASSLPGQGNNSPLHF
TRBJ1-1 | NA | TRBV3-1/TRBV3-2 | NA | TGTGCCAGCAGCCAAGCGCGGTATGAAGCTTTCTTT | CASSQARYEAFF
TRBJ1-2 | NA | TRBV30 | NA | TGTGCCTGGGCAGGGTCGAACTATGGCTACACCTTC | CAWAGSNYGYTF
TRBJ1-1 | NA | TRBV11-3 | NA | TGTGCCAGCAGCTTAGTCAGGGGCACTGAAGCTTTCTTT | CASSLVRGTEAFF
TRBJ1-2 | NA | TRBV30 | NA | TGTGCCTCAAACCAAGACAGACGAGCTAACTATGGCTACACCTTC | CASNQDRRANYGYTF
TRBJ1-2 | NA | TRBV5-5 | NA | TGTGCCAGCAGCTTGATGGGGGGGAACTATGGCTACACCTTC | CASSLMGGNYGYTF
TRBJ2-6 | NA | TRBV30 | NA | TGTGCCGGAAGCTGGGGGCCTACCCCATCTGGGGCCAACGTCCTGACTTTC | CAGSWGPTPSGANVLTF
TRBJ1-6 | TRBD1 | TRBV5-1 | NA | TGCGCCAGCAGCCTGGGACAGGGTCGGGCACCCCTCCACTTT | CASSLGQGRAPLHF
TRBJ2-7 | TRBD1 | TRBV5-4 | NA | TGTGCCAGCAGCTTATTAGGACAGGGGTTTCACGAGCAGTACTTC | CASSLLGQGFHEQYF
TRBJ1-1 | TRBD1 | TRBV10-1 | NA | TGCGCCAGCAGTGAGTCTCGCCGTCGGGGACAGGGGGCGCGTACTGAAGCTTTCTTT | CASSESRRRGQGARTEAFF
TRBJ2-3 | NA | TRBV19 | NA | TGTGCCAGTAGTCCTCTGGGAACGGGGACTAGCACAGATACGCAGTATTTT | CASSPLGTGTSTDTQYF
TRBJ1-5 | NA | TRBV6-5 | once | TGTGCCAGCACCCCGGCGGGGGGTCAGCCCCAGCATTTT | CASTPAGGQPQHF
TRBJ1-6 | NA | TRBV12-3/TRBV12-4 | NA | TGTGCCAGCAGTTCAGCCTCGAATTCACCCCTCCACTTT | CASSSASNSPLHF
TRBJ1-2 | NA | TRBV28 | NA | TGTGCCAGCAGGGGCGACAACTATGGCTACACCTTC | CASRGDNYGYTF
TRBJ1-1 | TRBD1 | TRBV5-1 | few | TGCGCCAGCAGTTCCCAGGGGGAGAGGACTGAAGCTTTCTTT | CASSSQGERTEAFF
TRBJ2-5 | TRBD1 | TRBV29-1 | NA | TGCAGCGTTACGACAGGGGGCTTTGAGACCCAGTACTTC | CSVTTGGFETQYF
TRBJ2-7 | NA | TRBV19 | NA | TGTGCCAGTAGCCGGGGTGGGCTAGCCAACGAGCAGTACTTC | CASSRGGLANEQYF
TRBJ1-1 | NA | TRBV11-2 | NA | TGTGCCAGCAGCTTATCAGTGACTAACACTGAAGCTTTCTTT | CASSLSVTNTEAFF
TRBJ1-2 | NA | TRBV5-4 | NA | TGTGCCAGCTCACTGGACAGACTAAACTATGGCTACACCTTC | CASSLDRLNYGYTF
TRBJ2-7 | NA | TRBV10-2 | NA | TGCGCCAGCAGGGACAACCCCTTTGACTACGAGCAGTACTTC | CASRDNPFDYEQYF
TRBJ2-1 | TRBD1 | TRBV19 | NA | TGTGCCAGTAGTACAAAGACAGGGGCGCTTTTAAGCTCCTACAATGAGCAGTTCTTC | CASSTKTGALLSSYNEQFF
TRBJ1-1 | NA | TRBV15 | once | TGTGCCACCAGCAAGGAGGAGGTCTGGACTGAAGCTTTCTTT | CATSKEEVWTEAFF
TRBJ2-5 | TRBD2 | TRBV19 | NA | TGTGCCAGTAGCTCTAGCGGCCAAGAGACCCAGTACTTC | CASSSSGQETQYF
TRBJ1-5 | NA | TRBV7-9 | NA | TGTGCCAGCAGCGGAGAACATAGCAATCAGCCCCAGCATTTT | CASSGEHSNQPQHF
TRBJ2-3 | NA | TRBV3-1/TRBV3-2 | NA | TGTGCCAGCAGCCAATACGGACTTCACACAGATACGCAGTATTTT | CASSQYGLHTDTQYF
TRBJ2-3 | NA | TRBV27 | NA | TGTGCCAGCAGTTGGGCAACGGGGGCAGATACGCAGTATTTT | CASSWATGADTQYF
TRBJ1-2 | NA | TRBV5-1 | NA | TGCGCCAGCAGCTCGGCAGGGTTCGGCTATGGCTACACCTTC | CASSSAGFGYGYTF
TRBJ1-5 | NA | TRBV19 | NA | TGTGCCAGTAGTCAGGGATCTCAGCCCCAGCATTTT | CASSQGSQPQHF
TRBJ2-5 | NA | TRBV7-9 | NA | TGTGCCAGCAGCTTAAGTTTCGGGTACCAAGAGACCCAGTACTTC | CASSLSFGYQETQYF
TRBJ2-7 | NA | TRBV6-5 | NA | TGTGCCAGCAGTTTGTACAGGGTGTCCTACGAGCAGTACTTC | CASSLYRVSYEQYF
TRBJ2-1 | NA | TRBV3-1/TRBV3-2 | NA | TGTGCCAGCAGCCAGGACGGGCGGACAGATGAGCAGTTCTTC | CASSQDGRTDEQFF
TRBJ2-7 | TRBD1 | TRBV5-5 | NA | TGTGCCAGCAGCTTGGGTGGGACAGGGGAGTACTACGAGCAGTACTTC | CASSLGGTGEYYEQYF
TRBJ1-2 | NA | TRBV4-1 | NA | TGCGCCAGCAGCCAAGATGCAAATCAGGGTGGCTATGGCTACACCTTC | CASSQDANQGGYGYTF
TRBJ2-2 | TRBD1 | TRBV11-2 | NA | TGTGCCAGCAGCGCCTACAGGGGAGATGGCACCGGGGAGCTGTTTTTT | CASSAYRGDGTGELFF
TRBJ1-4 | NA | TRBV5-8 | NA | TGTGCCAGCAGCTTGGTTTTCTCCGGGGATGCTAATGAAAAACTGTTTTTT | CASSLVFSGDANEKLFF
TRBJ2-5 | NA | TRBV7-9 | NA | TGTGCCAGCAGCCAAGGAGGGCAGGGCCAAGAGACCCAGTACTTC | CASSQGGQGQETQYF
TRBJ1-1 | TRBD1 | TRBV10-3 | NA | TGTGCCATCACCCGGACAGGGGACACTGAAGCTTTCTTT | CAITRTGDTEAFF
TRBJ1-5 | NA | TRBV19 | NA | TGTGCCAGTAGTATAAGCAGGGCGGGGTCCCAGCCCCAGCATTTT | CASSISRAGSQPQHF